These 15 T cell receptor beta chains share one sample of origin, sequenced in a study of OX40 agonist ivuxolimab in advanced cancers. Data came from immunoSEQ multiplex PCR; TCRdb stores just in-frame clones and leaves some out. The data show approximately 60,000 clones, 75% to 90% seen once. The sample here was CD4+ or CD8+ T cells sorted from blood, taken in a trial of the OX40 agonist ivuxolimab. Receptor source: an adult with an advanced solid tumor such as melanoma, head and neck, liver or kidney cancer.

This chain links TRBV27 with TRBJ2-3; D is unresolved. The CDR3 spans 14 residues. Germline loops: CDR1 MNHEY, CDR2 SMNVEV (reference sequence). Trimming left V 2 bases short and J 1 base short, with 7 bases between. The CDR3 sequence: CASSLGRGTDTQYF. In DNA, the CDR3 is TGTGCCAGCAGTTTAGGCCGGGGCACAGATACGCAGTATTTT.

The gene calls are TRBV28 and TRBJ2-7; D gene uncertain. The CDR3 is 15 residues long. Germline values: CDR1 MDHEN, CDR2 SYDVKM. With 5 bases removed from V and 2 bases from J, the gap between germline ends came to 16 bases. CDR3 sequence: CASSTPVLRTYEQYF. The CDR3 DNA follows: TGTGCCAGCAGTACCCCCGTGCTGAGGACCTACGAGCAGTACTTC.

This clone was seen only once. V usage is TRBV14 and J usage is TRBJ1-2, with a possible D match to TRBD1 (6 bases). Trimming left V 2 bases short and J 1 base short, with 11 bases between. This CDR3 spans 15 amino acids. CDR1 is SGHDN, CDR2 FVKESK, per germline. This chain's CDR3 is CASSQFTGNNYGYTF. CDR3 DNA: TGTGCCAGCAGCCAATTCACAGGGAATAACTATGGCTACACCTTC.

This chain's CDR3 is CASSRTGNTDTQYF. In nucleotides, the CDR3 is TGTGCCAGCAGCCGGACAGGGAACACAGATACGCAGTATTTT. The rearrangement uses TRBV28 and TRBJ2-3; 8 bases fit TRBD1. Germline V lookup: CDR1 MDHEN, CDR2 SYDVKM. CDR3 length equals 14 residues. V lost 6 bases and J lost 2; bases outside the gene matches: 4.

The DNA for the CDR3 is TGTGCCAGCAGCTGGTCCAGGGCGCAAGAGACCCAGTACTTC. This codes for CASSWSRAQETQYF. The V gene is TRBV5-4, the J gene TRBJ2-5; TRBD1 is a possible D gene (5 bases). The CDR3 loop spans 14 amino acids. V lost 3 bases, J lost 2 bases, and 11 bases lay in between. Germline lookup yields CDR1 SGHNT and CDR2 YYREEE (reference sequence). The complete variable domain, with remaining parts taken from reference TRBV5-4 and TRBJ2-5, reads ETGVTQSPTHLIKTRGQQVTLRCSSQSGHNTVSWYQQALGQGPQFIFQYYREEENGRGNFPPRFSGLQFPNYSSELNVNALELDDSALYLCASSWSRAQETQYFGPGTRLLVL.

Details on this clone: Other DNA sequences in the same sample also yield this CDR3. In nucleotides, the CDR3 is TGTGCCAGTAGTATACGGGATAGCAATCAGCCCCAGCATTTT. Protein: CASSIRDSNQPQHF. The chain links TRBV19 to TRBJ1-5; no reliable D call. CDR1 is LNHDA and CDR2 is SQIVND in the germline V gene (reference sequence). The V and J ends lost 2 bases and 0 bases respectively, with 5 bases between them. This CDR3 is 14 amino acids long.

The chain recombines TRBV6-1 with TRBJ2-5; no clear D gene. TRBJ2-7 matches the DNA end more closely, so the J call is doubtful. Germline CDR1 is MNHNS and CDR2 is SASEGT. This CDR3 comprises 15 residues. The CDR3 spells CASSEFVSRSYEQYF. In nucleotides, the CDR3 is TGTGCCAGCAGTGAATTTGTCAGTCGCTCCTACGAGCAGTACTTC.

This clone was seen just once. This sequence joins TRBV11-2 and TRBJ1-4; 9 nucleotides line up with TRBD1. Germline lookup yields CDR1 SGHAT and CDR2 FQNNGV. The CDR3 is 15 residues long. V was pared by 1 base and J by 4 bases, with 1 base of the junction left unmatched. The DNA of the CDR3 is TGTGCCAGCAGCTTAGGACAGGGGGTTAATGAAAAACTGTTTTTT. Its translation is CASSLGQGVNEKLFF.

The chain uses TRBV6-5 and TRBJ1-6; D perhaps matches TRBD1 (5 bases). CDR1 is MNHEY and CDR2 is SVGAGI in the germline V gene. V lost 2 bases, J lost 7 bases, and 9 bases lay in between. The CDR3 is 14 residues long. The CDR3 is CASSYGEGNSPLHF. The CDR3 DNA reads as TGTGCCAGCAGTTACGGGGAGGGGAATTCACCCCTCCACTTT.

The CDR3 protein is CSVDFGVSGTGGGYTF. The CDR3 DNA follows: TGCAGCGTTGATTTCGGGGTATCTGGGACAGGGGGCGGCTACACCTTC. The chain carries TRBV29-1 and TRBJ1-2, with 12 nucleotides matching TRBD1. Germline V gene data show CDR1 as SQVTM and CDR2 as ANQGSEA. J was trimmed by 8 bases and V by 3 bases; bases with no gene match: 13. There are 16 residues in the CDR3.

This chain connects TRBV5-6 to TRBJ2-4, with D perhaps matching TRBD1 (6 bases). Germline V CDR1 and CDR2: SGHDT, YYEEEE. V lost 2 bases and J lost 7, with 7 bases in between. The CDR3 sequence is 12 residues long. The DNA of the CDR3 is TGTGCCAGCAGCTTTACAGGGAACATTCAGTACTTC. It encodes CASSFTGNIQYF.

This sequence joins TRBV2 and TRBJ2-7, with a possible D match to TRBD1 (5 bases). From germline, CDR1 is SNHLY and CDR2 FYNNEI. The ends were cut back, 7 bases at V and 0 bases at J, with 19 bases in the middle. The CDR3 has 16 residues. CDR3 nucleotide sequence: TGTGCCAGCATACCCCTTTTACAGGATCACTCCTACGAGCAGTACTTC. Translated, it gives CASIPLLQDHSYEQYF.

The V gene is TRBV28, the J gene TRBJ2-2; D is perhaps TRBD2 (5 bases). This CDR3 contains 15 residues. Germline V gene data show CDR1 as MDHEN and CDR2 as SYDVKM. V was pared by 7 bases and J by 1 base, with 13 bases between. The CDR3 loop is CASIPEGGNTGELFF. CDR3 nucleotides: TGTGCCAGCATCCCTGAGGGCGGGAACACCGGGGAGCTGTTTTTT.

The rearrangement joins TRBV7-3 to TRBJ2-6, with D possibly TRBD2 on 5 matching bases. V shed 5 bases and J shed 4 bases, with 12 bases lying between them. This CDR3 contains 15 residues. Germline V gene data show CDR1 as SGHTA and CDR2 as FQGTGA. CDR3 sequence reads: CASSASGIGANVLTF. CDR3 nucleotide sequence: TGTGCCAGCAGCGCCTCCGGGATCGGGGCCAACGTCCTGACTTTC.

Only one count was recorded for this clone. The chain joins TRBV27 to TRBJ2-7; weak D call: TRBD2 (5 bases). Deletions cut 10 bases from V and 2 bases from J, with 15 bases between. The CDR3 is made up of 13 amino acids. The germline CDR1 and CDR2 sequences are MNHEY and SMNVEV (reference sequence). CDR3 sequence reads: CATSGSPTYEQYF. DNA for the CDR3: TGTGCCACCTCGGGATCCCCCACCTACGAGCAGTACTTC.